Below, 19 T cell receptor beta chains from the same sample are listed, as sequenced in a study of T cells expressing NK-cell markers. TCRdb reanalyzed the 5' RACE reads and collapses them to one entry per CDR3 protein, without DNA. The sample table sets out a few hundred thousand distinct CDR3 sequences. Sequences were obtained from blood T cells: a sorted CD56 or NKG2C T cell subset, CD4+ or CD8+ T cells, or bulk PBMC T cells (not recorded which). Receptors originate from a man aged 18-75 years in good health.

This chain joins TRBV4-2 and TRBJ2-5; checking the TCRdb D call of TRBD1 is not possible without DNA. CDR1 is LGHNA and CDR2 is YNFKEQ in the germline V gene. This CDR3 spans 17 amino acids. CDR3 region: CASSPTTGTGVQETQYF.

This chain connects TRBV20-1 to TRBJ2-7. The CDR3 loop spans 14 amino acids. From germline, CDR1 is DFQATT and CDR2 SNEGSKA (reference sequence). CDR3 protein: CSASGWEDSYEQYF.

CDR3 region: CASSFRRGETQYF. The rearrangement links TRBV27 to TRBJ2-5. CDR1 and CDR2 (germline): MNHEY, SMNVEV (reference sequence). The CDR3 runs 13 residues.

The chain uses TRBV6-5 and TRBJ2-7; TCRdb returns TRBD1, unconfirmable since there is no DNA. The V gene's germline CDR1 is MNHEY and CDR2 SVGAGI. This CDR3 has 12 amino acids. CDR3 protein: CASKDRYYEQYF.

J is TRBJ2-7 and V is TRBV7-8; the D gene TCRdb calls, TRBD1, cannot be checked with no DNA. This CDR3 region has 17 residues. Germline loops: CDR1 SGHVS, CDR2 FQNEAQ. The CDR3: CASSLARFGDSSYEQYF. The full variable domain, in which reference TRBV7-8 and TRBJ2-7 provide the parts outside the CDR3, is GAGVSQSPRYKVAKRGQDVALRCDPISGHVSLFWYQQALGQGPEFLTYFQNEAQLDKSGLPSDRFFAERPEGSVSTLKIQRTQQEDSAVYLCASSLARFGDSSYEQYFGPGTRLTVT.

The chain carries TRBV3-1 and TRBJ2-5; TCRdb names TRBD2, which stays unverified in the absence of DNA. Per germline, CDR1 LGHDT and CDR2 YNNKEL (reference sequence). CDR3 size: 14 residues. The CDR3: CASSPRGKWETQYF.

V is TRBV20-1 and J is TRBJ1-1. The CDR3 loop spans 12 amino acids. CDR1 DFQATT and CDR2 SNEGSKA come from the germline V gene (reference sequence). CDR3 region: CSARRDNTEAFF.

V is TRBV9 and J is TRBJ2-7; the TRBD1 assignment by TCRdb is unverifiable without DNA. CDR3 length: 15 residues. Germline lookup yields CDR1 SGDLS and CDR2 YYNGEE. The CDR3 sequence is CASSVEQGAIYEQYF.

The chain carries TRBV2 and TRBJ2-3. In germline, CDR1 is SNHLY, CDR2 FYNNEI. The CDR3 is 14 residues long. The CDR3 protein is CASSERPDGDTQYF.

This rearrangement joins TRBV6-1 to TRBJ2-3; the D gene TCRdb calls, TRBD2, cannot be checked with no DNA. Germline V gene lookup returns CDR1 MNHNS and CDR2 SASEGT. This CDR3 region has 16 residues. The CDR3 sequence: CASSEPGLAASDTQYF.

The CDR3 reads CASSLGGGALETQYF. The rearrangement joins TRBV7-2 to TRBJ2-5; no DNA is available, so the TRBD2 call from TCRdb remains unchecked. Per germline, CDR1 SGHTA and CDR2 FQGNSA. The CDR3 consists of 15 residues.

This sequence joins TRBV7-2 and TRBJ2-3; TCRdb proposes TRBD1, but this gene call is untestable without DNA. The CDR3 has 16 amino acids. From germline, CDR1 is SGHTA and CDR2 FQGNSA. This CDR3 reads CASSDPQGGVPDTQYF.

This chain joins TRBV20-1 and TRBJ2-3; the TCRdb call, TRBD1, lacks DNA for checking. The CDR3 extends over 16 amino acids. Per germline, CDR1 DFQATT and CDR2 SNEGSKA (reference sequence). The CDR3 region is CSASHRGGDSTDTQYF.

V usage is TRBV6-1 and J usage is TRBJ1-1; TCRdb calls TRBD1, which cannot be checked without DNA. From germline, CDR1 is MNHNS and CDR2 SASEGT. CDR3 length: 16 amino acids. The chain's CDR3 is CASGPFGTGQNTEAFF.

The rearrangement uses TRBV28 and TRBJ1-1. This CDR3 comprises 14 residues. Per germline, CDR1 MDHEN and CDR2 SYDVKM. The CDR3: CASRPLSPNTEAFF.

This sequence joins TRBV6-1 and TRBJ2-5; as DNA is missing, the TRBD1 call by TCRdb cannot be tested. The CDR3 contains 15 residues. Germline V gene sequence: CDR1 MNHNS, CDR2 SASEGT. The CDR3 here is CASRSVRVSGETQYF.

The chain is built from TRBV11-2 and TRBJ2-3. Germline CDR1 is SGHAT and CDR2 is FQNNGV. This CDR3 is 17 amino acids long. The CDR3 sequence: CASSQDKNHLYTDTQYF. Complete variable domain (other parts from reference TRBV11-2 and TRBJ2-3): EAGVAQSPRYKIIEKRQSVAFWCNPISGHATLYWYQQILGQGPKLLIQFQNNGVVDDSQLPKDRFSAERLKGVDSTLKIQPAKLEDSAVYLCASSQDKNHLYTDTQYFGPGTRLTVL.

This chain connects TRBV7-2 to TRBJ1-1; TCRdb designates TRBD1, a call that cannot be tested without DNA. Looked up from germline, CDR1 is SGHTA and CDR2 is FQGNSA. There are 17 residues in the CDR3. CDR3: CASSFTPPGQSNTEAFF.

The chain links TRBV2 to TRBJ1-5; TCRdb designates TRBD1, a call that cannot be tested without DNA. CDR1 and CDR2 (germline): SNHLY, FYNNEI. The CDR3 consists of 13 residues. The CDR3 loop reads CASKTGGNQPQHF.